This T cell receptor (beta chain) was recorded in a study of shared clonotypes between healthy human individuals. Study overall: The study enrolled a couple of women and a few men aged 18 to 49.

Broader study findings: With a few donors compared, about 5% of naive CD4 clonotypes were shared.

CDR1 MNHEY and CDR2 SVGAGI come from the germline V gene. V lost 2 bases to trimming and J lost 0 bases, with 8 bases between them. This CDR3 is built from 14 residues. Concerning this clone itself: Its specificity is unknown.

This table comes from immunoSEQ multiplex PCR, and its TCRdb copy is limited to in-frame clones, with some not included. There are roughly 86,000 clones in the sample; almost 70% occur only once, and roughly 49% lies in the top ten. V and J are TRBV6-5 and TRBJ2-7; D call uncertain. Material: memory CD8+ T cells sorted from blood. Subset given: CD45RO+ cells pooled with CCR7-negative TemRA cells. This TCR derives from a man aged 25 to 45 in good health. The CDR3 is CASSYGLISYEQYF. The CDR3 DNA is TGTGCCAGCAGTTACGGCCTTATCTCCTACGAGCAGTACTTC.